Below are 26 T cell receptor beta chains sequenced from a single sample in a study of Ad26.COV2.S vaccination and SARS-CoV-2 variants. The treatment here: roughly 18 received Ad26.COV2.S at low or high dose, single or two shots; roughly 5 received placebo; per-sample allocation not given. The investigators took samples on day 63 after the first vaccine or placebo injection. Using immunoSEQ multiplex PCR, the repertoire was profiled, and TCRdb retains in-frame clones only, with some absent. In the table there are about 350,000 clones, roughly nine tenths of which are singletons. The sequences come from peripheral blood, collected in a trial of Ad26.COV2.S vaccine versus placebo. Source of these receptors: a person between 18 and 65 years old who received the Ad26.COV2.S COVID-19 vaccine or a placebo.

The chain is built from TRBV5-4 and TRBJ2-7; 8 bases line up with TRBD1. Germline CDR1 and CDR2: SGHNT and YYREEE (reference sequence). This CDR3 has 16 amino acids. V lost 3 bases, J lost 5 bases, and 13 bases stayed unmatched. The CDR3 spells CASSSKKTGQGHEQYF. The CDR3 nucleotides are TGTGCCAGCAGCTCCAAAAAAACCGGACAGGGCCACGAGCAGTACTTC.

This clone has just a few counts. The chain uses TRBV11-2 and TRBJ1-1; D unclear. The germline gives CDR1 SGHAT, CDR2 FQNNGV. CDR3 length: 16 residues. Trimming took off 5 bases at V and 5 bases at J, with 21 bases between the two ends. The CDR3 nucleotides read TGTGCCAGCAGCCCGGTAGGGTACCCCGCGGGGACTGAAGCTTTCTTT. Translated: CASSPVGYPAGTEAFF.

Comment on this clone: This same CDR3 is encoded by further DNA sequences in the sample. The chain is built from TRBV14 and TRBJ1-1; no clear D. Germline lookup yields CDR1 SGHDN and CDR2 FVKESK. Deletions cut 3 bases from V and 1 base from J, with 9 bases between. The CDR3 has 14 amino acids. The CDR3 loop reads CASSQETRNTEAFF. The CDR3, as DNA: TGTGCCAGCAGCCAGGAGACCCGGAACACTGAAGCTTTCTTT.

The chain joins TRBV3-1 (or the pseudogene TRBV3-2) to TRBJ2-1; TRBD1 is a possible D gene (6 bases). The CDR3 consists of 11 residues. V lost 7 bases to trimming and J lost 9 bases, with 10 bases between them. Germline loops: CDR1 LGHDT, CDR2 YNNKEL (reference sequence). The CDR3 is CASKQGLEQFF. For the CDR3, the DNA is TGTGCCAGCAAACAGGGCCTTGAGCAGTTCTTC.

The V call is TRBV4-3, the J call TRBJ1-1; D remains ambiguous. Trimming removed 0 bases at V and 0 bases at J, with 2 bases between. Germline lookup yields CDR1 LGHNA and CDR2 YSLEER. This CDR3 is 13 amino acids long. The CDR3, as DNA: TGCGCCAGCAGCCAAGAGGTGAACACTGAAGCTTTCTTT. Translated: CASSQEVNTEAFF.

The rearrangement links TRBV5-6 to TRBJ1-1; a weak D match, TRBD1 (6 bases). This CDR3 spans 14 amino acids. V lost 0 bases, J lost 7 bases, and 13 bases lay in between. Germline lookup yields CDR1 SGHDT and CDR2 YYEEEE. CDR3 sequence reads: CASSLEDGQYEAFF. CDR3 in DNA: TGTGCCAGCAGCTTGGAAGATGGACAGTATGAAGCTTTCTTT.

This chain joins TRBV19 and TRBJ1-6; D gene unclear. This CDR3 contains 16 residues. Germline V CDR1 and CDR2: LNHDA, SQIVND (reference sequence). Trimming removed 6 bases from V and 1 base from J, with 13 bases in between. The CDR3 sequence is CASSAFRDSYNSPLHF. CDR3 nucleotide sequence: TGTGCCAGTAGCGCCTTCCGGGATTCCTATAATTCACCCCTCCACTTT.

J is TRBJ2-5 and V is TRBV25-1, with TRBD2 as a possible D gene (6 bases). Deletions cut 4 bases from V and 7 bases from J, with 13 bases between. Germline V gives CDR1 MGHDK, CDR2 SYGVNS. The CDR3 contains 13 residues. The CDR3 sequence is CASSGGLTTTQYF. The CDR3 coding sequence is TGTGCCAGCAGTGGGGGACTGACCACGACCCAGTACTTC.

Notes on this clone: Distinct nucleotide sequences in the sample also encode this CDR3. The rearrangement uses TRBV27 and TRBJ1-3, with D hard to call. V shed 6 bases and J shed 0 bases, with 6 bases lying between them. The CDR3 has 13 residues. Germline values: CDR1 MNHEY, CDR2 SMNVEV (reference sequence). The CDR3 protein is CASRPSSGNTIYF. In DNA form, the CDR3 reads TGTGCCAGCAGACCGAGCTCTGGAAACACCATATATTTT.

This CDR3 is CASSLGYADTQYF. For the CDR3, the DNA is TGTGCCAGCAGCTTAGGGTACGCAGATACGCAGTATTTT. The V call is TRBV7-3, the J call TRBJ2-3; D is uncertain. The germline V gene has CDR1 SGHTA and CDR2 FQGTGA. The germline V and J ends were trimmed by 2 bases and 4 bases, with 7 bases remaining between them. The CDR3 has 13 amino acids.

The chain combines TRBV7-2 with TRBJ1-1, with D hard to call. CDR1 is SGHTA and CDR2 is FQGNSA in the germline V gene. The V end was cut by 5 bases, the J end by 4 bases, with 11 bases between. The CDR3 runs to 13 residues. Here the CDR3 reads CASSLNWGTEAFF. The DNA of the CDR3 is TGTGCCAGCAGCCTTAACTGGGGCACTGAAGCTTTCTTT.

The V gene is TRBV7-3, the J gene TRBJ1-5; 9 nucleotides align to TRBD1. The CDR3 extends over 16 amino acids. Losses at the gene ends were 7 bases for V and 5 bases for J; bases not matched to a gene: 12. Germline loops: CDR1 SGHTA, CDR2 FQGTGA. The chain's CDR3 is CASITRTGVPDQPQHF. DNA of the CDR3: TGTGCCAGCATCACCCGGACAGGGGTTCCGGATCAGCCCCAGCATTTT.

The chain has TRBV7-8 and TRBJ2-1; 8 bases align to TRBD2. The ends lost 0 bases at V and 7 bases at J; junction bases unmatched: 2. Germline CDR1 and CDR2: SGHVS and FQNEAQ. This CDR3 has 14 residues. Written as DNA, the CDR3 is TGTGCCAGCAGCTTAGCCGGGGGGGCAAATGAGCAGTTCTTC. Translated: CASSLAGGANEQFF.

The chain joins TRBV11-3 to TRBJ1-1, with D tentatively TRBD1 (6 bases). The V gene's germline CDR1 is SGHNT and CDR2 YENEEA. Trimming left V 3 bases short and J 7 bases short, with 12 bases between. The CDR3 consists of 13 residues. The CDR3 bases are TGTGCCAGCAGCTTCGAACAGGGAGATGAAGCTTTCTTT. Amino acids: CASSFEQGDEAFF.

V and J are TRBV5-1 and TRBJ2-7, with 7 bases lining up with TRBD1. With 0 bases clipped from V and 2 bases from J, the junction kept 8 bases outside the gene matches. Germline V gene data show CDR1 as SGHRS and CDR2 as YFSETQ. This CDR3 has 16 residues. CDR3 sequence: CASSLATIGQAYEQYF. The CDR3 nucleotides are TGCGCCAGCAGCTTGGCAACAATAGGACAGGCCTACGAGCAGTACTTC.

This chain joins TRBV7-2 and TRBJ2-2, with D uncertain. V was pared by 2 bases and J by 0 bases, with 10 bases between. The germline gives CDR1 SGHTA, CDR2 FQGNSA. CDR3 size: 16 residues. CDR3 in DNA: TGTGCCAGCAGCTTATCTGGGCTCGCGAACACCGGGGAGCTGTTTTTT. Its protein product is CASSLSGLANTGELFF.

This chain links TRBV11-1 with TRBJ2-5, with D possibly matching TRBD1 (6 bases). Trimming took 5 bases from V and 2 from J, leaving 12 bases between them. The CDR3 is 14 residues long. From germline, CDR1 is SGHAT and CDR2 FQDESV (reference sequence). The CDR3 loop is CASSLRGPQETQYF. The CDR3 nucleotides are TGTGCCAGCAGCCTCAGGGGCCCACAAGAGACCCAGTACTTC. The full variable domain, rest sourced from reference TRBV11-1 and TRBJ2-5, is EAEVAQSPRYKITEKSQAVAFWCDPISGHATLYWYRQILGQGPELLVQFQDESVVDDSQLPKDRFSAERLKGVDSTLKIQPAELGDSAMYLCASSLRGPQETQYFGPGTRLLVL.

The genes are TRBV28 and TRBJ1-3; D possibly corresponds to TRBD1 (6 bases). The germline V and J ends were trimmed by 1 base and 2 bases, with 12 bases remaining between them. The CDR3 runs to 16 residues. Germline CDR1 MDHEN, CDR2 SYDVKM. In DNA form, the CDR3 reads TGTGCCAGCAGTTTATTCCTACAGGGAACTGGAAACACCATATATTTT. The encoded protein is CASSLFLQGTGNTIYF.

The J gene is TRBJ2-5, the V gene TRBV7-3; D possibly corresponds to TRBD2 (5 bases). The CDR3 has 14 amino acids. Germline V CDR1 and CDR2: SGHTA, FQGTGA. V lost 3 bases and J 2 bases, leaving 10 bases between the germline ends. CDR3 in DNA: TGTGCCAGCAGCTTGAAAACTAGACAAGAGACCCAGTACTTC. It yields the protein CASSLKTRQETQYF.

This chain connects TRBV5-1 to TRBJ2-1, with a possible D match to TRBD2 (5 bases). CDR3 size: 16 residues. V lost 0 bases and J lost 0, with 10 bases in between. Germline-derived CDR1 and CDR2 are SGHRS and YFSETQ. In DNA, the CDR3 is TGCGCCAGCAGCTTGGATCGTGGGAGCTCCTACAATGAGCAGTTCTTC. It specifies CASSLDRGSSYNEQFF.

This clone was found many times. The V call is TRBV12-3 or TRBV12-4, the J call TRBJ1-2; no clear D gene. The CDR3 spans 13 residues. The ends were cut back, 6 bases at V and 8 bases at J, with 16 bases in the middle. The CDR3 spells CASSPGPQKGYTF. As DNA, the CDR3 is TGTGCCAGCAGCCCCGGGCCTCAGAAAGGCTACACCTTC.

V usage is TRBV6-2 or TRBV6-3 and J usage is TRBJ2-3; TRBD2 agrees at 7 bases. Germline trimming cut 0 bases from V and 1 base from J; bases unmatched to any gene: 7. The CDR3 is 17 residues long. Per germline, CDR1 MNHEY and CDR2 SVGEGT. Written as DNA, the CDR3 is TGTGCCAGCAGTTACTCGAGACAGCGGGGACGCACAGATACGCAGTATTTT. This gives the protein CASSYSRQRGRTDTQYF.

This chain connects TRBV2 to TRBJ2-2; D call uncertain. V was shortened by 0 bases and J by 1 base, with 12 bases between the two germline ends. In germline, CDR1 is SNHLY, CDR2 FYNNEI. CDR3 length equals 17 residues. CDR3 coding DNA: TGTGCCAGCAGTGAAGCGGAGAGGCGACTGAACACCGGGGAGCTGTTTTTT. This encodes CASSEAERRLNTGELFF.

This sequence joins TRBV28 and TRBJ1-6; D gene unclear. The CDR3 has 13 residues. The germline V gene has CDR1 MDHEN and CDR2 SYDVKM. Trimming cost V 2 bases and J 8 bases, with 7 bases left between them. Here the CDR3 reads CASSLPPHSPLHF. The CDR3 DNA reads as TGTGCCAGCAGTTTACCCCCCCATTCACCCCTCCACTTT.

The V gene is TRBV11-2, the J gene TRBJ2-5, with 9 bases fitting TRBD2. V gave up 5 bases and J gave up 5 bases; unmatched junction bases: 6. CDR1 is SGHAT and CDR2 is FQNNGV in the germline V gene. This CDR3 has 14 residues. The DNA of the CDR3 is TGTGCCAGCAGCCATGGCCTAGCGGGGGAGACCCAGTACTTC. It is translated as CASSHGLAGETQYF.

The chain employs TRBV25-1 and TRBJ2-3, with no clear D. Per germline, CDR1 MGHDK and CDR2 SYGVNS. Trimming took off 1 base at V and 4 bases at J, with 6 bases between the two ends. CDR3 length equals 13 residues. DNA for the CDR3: TGTGCCAGCAGTGAATCGGGCCCAGATACGCAGTATTTT. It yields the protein CASSESGPDTQYF.